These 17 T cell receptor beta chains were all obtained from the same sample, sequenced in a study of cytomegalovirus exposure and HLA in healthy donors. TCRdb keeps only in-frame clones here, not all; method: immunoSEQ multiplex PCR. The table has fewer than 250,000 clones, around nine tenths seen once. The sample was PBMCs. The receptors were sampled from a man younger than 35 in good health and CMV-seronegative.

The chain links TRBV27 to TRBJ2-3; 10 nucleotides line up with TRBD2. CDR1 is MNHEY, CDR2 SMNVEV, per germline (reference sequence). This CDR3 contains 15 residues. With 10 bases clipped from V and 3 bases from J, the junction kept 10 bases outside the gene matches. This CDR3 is CATVLAGVSTDTQYF. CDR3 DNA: TGTGCCACCGTTCTAGCGGGGGTTTCAACAGATACGCAGTATTTT.

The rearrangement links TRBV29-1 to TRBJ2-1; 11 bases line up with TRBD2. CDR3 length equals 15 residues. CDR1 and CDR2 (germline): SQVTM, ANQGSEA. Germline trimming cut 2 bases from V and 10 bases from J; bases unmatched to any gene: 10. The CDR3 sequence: CSVERKLAGEGEQFF. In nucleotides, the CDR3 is TGCAGCGTTGAAAGGAAACTAGCGGGAGAGGGAGAGCAGTTCTTC.

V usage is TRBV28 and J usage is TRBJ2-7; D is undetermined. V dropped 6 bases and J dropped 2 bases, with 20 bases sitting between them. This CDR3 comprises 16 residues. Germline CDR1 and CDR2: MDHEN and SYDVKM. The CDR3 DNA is TGTGCCAGCAGCCCCGCTTATGGCAGGATGGCCTACGAGCAGTACTTC. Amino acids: CASSPAYGRMAYEQYF.

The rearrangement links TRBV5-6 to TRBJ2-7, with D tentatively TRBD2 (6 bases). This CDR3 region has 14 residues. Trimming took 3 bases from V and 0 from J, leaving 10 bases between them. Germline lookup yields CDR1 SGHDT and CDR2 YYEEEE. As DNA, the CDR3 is TGTGCCAGCAGCTGGGAGGCGAGCTCCTACGAGCAGTACTTC. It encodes CASSWEASSYEQYF.

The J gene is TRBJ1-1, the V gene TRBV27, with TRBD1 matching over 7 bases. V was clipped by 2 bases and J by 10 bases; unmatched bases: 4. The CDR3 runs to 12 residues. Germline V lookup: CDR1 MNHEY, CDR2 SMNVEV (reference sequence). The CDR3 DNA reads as TGTGCCAGCAGTTTAGGGGGACAGAGAGCTTTCTTT. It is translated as CASSLGGQRAFF.

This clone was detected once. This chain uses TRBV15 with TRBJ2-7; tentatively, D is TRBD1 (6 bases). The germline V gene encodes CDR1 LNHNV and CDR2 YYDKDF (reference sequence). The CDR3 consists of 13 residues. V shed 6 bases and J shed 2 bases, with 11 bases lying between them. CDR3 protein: CATRQGLTYEQYF. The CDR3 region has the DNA TGTGCCACCAGGCAGGGGCTAACCTACGAGCAGTACTTC.

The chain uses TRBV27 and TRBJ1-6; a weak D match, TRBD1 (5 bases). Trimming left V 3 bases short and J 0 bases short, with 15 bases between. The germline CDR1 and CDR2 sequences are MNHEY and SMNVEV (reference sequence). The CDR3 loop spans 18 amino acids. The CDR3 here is CASSFNPGGLSYNSPLHF. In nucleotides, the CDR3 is TGTGCCAGCAGTTTCAACCCCGGGGGACTCTCCTATAATTCACCCCTCCACTTT.

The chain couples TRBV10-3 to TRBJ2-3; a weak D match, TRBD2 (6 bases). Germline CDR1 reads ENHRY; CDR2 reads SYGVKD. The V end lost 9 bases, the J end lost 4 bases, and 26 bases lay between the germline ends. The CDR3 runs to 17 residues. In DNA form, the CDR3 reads TGTGCCATAAAACGGCCAGGGACCACGGGGGAGGCAGATACGCAGTATTTT. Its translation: CAIKRPGTTGEADTQYF.

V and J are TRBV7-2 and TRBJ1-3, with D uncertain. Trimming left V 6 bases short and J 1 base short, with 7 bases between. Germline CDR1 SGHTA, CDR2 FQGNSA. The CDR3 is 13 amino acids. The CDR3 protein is CASSRESGNTIYF. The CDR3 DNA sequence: TGTGCCAGCAGTCGTGAGTCTGGAAACACCATATATTTT.

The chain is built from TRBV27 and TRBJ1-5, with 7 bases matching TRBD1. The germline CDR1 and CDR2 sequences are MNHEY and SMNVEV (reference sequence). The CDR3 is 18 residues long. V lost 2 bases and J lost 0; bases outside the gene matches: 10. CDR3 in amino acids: CASSLLSGTELSNQPQHF. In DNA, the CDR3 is TGTGCCAGCAGTTTACTATCCGGGACAGAGCTTAGCAATCAGCCCCAGCATTTT.

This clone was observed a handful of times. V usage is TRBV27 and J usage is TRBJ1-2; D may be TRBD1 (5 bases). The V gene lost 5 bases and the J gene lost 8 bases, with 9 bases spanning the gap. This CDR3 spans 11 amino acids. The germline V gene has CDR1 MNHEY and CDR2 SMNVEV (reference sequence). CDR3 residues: CASSNRQGYTF. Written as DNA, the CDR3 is TGTGCCAGCAGTAATCGACAGGGCTACACCTTC.

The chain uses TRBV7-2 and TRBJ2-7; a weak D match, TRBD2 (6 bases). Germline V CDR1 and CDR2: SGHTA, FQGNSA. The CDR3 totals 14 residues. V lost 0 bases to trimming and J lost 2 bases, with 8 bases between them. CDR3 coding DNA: TGTGCCAGCAGCTTAGCGGGACTTGCCTACGAGCAGTACTTC. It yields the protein CASSLAGLAYEQYF.

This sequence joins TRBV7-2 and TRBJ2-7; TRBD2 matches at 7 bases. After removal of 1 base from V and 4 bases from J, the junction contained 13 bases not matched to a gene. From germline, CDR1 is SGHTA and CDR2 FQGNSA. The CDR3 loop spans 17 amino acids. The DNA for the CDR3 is TGTGCCAGCAGCTTAGGTTTGGGCCTAGCGGATTGGTACGAGCAGTACTTC. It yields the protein CASSLGLGLADWYEQYF.

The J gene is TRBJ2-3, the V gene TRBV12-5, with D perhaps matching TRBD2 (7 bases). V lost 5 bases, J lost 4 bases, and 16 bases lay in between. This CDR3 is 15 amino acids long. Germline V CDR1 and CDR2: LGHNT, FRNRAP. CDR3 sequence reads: CASGTGRVAPDTQYF. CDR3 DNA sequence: TGTGCTAGTGGTACAGGGAGGGTCGCGCCAGATACGCAGTATTTT.

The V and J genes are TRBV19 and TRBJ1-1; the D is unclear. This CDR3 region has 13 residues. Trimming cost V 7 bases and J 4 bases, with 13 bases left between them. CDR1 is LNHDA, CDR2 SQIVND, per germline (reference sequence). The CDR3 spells CASTPAGRTEAFF. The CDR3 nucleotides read TGTGCCAGTACTCCCGCGGGTCGCACTGAAGCTTTCTTT.

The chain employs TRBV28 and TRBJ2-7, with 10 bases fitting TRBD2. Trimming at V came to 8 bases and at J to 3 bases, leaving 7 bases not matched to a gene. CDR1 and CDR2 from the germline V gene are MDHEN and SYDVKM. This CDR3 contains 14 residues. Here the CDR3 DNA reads TGTGCCAGCGGGCGGACTAGCGGCAGCTACGAGCAGTACTTC. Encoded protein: CASGRTSGSYEQYF. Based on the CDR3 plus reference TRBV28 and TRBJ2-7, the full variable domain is DVKVTQSSRYLVKRTGEKVFLECVQDMDHENMFWYRQDPGLGLRLIYFSYDVKMKEKGDIPEGYSVSREKKERFSLILESASTNQTSMYLCASGRTSGSYEQYFGPGTRLTVT.

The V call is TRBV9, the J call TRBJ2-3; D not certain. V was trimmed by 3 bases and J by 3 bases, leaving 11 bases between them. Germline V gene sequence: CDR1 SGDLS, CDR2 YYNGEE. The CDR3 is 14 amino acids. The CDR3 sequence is CASSEEFGTDTQYF. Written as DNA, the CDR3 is TGTGCCAGCAGCGAGGAGTTCGGGACAGATACGCAGTATTTT. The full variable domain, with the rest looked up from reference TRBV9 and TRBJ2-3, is DSGVTQTPKHLITATGQRVTLRCSPRSGDLSVYWYQQSLDQGLQFLIQYYNGEERAKGNILERFSAQQFPDLHSELNLSSLELGDSALYFCASSEEFGTDTQYFGPGTRLTVL.